The next 29 T cell receptor beta chains were all read from a single sample in a study of Graves' ophthalmopathy and Graves' hyperthyroidism. RNA transcripts served as template for amplifying TCR beta CDR3 sequences. HTBI primers were used in a first-round RT-PCR, which preceded a second-round multiplex PCR. TCRdb itself ran the multiplex PCR reads through MiXCR, one entry per CDR3 protein. The sample lists some 350,000 distinct CDR3 sequences, about a sixth occurring once. Sequenced input: peripheral blood. The source of these receptors is an adult woman with stable Graves' hyperthyroidism.

This clonotype has at least ten counts. V is TRBV2 and J is TRBJ1-2; unclear D gene. The V gene lost 3 bases and the J gene lost 2 bases, with 13 bases spanning the gap. CDR3 size: 15 residues. Germline V CDR1 and CDR2: SNHLY, FYNNEI. The CDR3 sequence: CASSDLAGVNYGYTF. The CDR3 DNA follows: TGTGCCAGCAGTGATCTGGCAGGCGTCAACTATGGCTACACCTTC. Variable domain in full (rest from reference TRBV2 and TRBJ1-2): EPEVTQTPSHQVTQMGQEVILRCVPISNHLYFYWYRQILGQKVEFLVSFYNNEISEKSEIFDDQFSVERPDGSNFTLKIRSTKLEDSAMYFCASSDLAGVNYGYTFGSGTRLTVV.

This clonotype occurred a few times. The junction does not match germline at one end; this may be a read error. The chain combines TRBV6-5 with TRBJ2-5; D is tentatively TRBD1 or TRBD2 (5 bases each). Germline V lookup: CDR1 MNHEY, CDR2 SVGAGI. The length of the CDR3 is 14 residues. The CDR3 sequence: CASSYPPSWGTEYF. CDR3 nucleotide sequence: TGTGCCAGCAGTTACCCCCCGTCGTGGGGGACCGAGTACTTC.

This clonotype has a count of ten or more. The chain couples TRBV12-3 or TRBV12-4 to TRBJ1-1; tentatively, D is TRBD1 (6 bases). The CDR3 loop spans 13 amino acids. V was clipped by 5 bases and J by 2 bases, with 9 bases between them. The CDR3 loop is CASSPTGNTEAFF. CDR3 in DNA: TGTGCCAGCAGTCCGACAGGAAACACTGAAGCTTTCTTT.

This clonotype was seen ten or more times. This chain uses TRBV7-8 with TRBJ2-5; 9 bases fit TRBD1. Germline CDR1 SGHVS, CDR2 FQNEAQ. J gave up 2 bases and V 0 bases, and 4 bases lay outside the gene matches. The CDR3 length is 16 residues. CDR3 protein: CASSLAGTGPQETQYF. The CDR3 DNA sequence: TGTGCCAGCAGCTTAGCGGGGACAGGGCCTCAAGAGACCCAGTACTTC.

This clonotype showed up just a few times. The chain recombines TRBV10-3 with TRBJ2-5; tentatively, D is TRBD1 (6 bases). The V and J ends lost 5 bases and 5 bases respectively, with 15 bases between them. The CDR3 is made up of 14 amino acids. The germline V gene encodes CDR1 ENHRY and CDR2 SYGVKD. Written as DNA, the CDR3 is TGTGCCATCAGTCCGGGCCAAAGGGGGGAGACCCAGTACTTC. It codes for CAISPGQRGETQYF.

The table lists this clonotype with many counts. The chain joins TRBV29-1 to TRBJ1-5, with 9 nucleotides matching TRBD1. The germline V gene has CDR1 SQVTM and CDR2 ANQGSEA. V was pared by 4 bases and J by 4 bases, with 5 bases of the junction left unmatched. The CDR3 sequence is 14 residues long. The CDR3 nucleotides are TGCAGCGTTGGGGGGGACAGGGAGAATCAGCCCCAGCATTTT. Translated, it gives CSVGGDRENQPQHF.

This clonotype has a count of ten or more. The genes are TRBV5-1 and TRBJ1-2; perhaps TRBD1 as D (5 bases). Per the germline V gene, CDR1 is SGHRS and CDR2 is YFSETQ. There are 15 residues in the CDR3. The germline V and J ends were trimmed by 0 bases and 2 bases, with 11 bases remaining between them. Written as DNA, the CDR3 is TGCGCCAGCAGCTTGGACCCGGGGGTCAACTATGGCTACACCTTC. Protein product: CASSLDPGVNYGYTF.

As concerns this clonotype: This may be a read error: a much more frequent sequence differs by one nucleotide. The CDR3 carries no conserved terminal phenylalanine or tryptophan, so it likely arises from a read error. The gene calls are TRBV5-5 and TRBJ1-1; unclear D gene. V lost 4 bases to trimming and J lost 3 bases, with 10 bases between them. Germline V gene data show CDR1 as SGHKS and CDR2 as YYEKEE (reference sequence). The CDR3 totals 13 residues. The CDR3 DNA follows: TGTGCCAGCAGCCCCCTGATTGACACTGAAGCTTTCTCT. Encoded protein: CASSPLIDTEAFS.

In this sample, this clonotype turned up many times. The rearrangement uses TRBV19 and TRBJ2-4; D may be TRBD2 (5 bases). The germline V gene has CDR1 LNHDA and CDR2 SQIVND (reference sequence). Trimming left V 3 bases short and J 0 bases short, with 12 bases between. This CDR3 region has 16 residues. CDR3 amino acids: CASSIWGAQAKNIQYF. In nucleotides, the CDR3 is TGTGCCAGTAGTATCTGGGGAGCTCAAGCCAAAAACATTCAGTACTTC.

There are many counts of this clonotype. The V and J genes are TRBV20-1 and TRBJ1-6; 7 bases match TRBD1. Germline V gene data show CDR1 as DFQATT and CDR2 as SNEGSKA (reference sequence). After removal of 0 bases from V and 8 bases from J, the junction contained 7 bases not matched to a gene. The CDR3 is 15 amino acids. As DNA, the CDR3 is TGCAGTGCTAGAGAAAGACAGGGTCTTTATTCACCCCTCCACTTT. Translated: CSARERQGLYSPLHF.

This sequence joins TRBV6-5 and TRBJ1-2; D is possibly TRBD1 (5 bases). This CDR3 is 14 amino acids long. V was clipped by 1 base and J by 1 base, with 7 bases between them. The germline V gene has CDR1 MNHEY and CDR2 SVGAGI. CDR3 in DNA: TGTGCCAGCAGTTACTTTGGGGGTAACTATGGCTACACCTTC. Translation gives CASSYFGGNYGYTF.

In its sample, this clonotype was seen a few times. This chain uses TRBV12-3 or TRBV12-4 with TRBJ2-4; D ambiguous. This CDR3 is built from 17 residues. Between the trimmed V and J ends, which lost 6 bases and 0 bases, there was a span of 18 bases. The CDR3 bases are TGTGCCAGCAGCACTACCCTCAATTATATAGCCAAAAACATTCAGTACTTC. Its protein is CASSTTLNYIAKNIQYF.

The chain links TRBV19 to TRBJ2-7, with 10 bases identical to TRBD1. CDR3 size: 14 residues. Trimming removed 9 bases from V and 2 bases from J; junction bases left unmatched: 7. Germline loops: CDR1 LNHDA, CDR2 SQIVND (reference sequence). CDR3: CASRETGGPYEQYF. In DNA form, the CDR3 reads TGTGCCAGCAGGGAGACAGGGGGCCCCTACGAGCAGTACTTC.

This clonotype was observed a handful of times. The chain links TRBV21-1 to TRBJ2-7; the table's D call, TRBD1, has no DNA check behind it. TRBV21-1 is designated a pseudogene. The CDR3 totals 20 residues. The CDR3: CATLSRTGPLKPTVLHAQYF. CDR3 DNA sequence: TGTGCCACCCTCTCCCGGACCGGGCCCCTAAAACCCACGGTGCTCCACGCGCAGTACTTC.

This clonotype was picked up many times. This chain uses TRBV29-1 with TRBJ2-7, with D maybe TRBD1 (5 bases). The germline V and J ends were trimmed by 4 bases and 4 bases, with 14 bases remaining between them. Germline lookup yields CDR1 SQVTM and CDR2 ANQGSEA. The CDR3 contains 13 residues. Written as DNA, the CDR3 is TGCAGCGTTGGATCCAGGGAAAATTACGAGCAGTACTTC. It encodes CSVGSRENYEQYF.

There are many counts of this clonotype. The chain employs TRBV30 and TRBJ1-2; D might be TRBD1 (6 bases). This CDR3 comprises 13 residues. Trimming shortened V by 5 bases and J by 4 bases, and 14 bases separated the two germline ends. Looked up from germline, CDR1 is GTSNPN and CDR2 is SVGIG (reference sequence). CDR3 sequence: CAWATGPTYGYTF. CDR3 sequence (DNA): TGTGCCTGGGCCACAGGGCCAACCTATGGCTACACCTTC.

The sample holds many counts of this clonotype. V and J are TRBV6-2 or TRBV6-3 and TRBJ2-5, with no clear D. Trimming stripped 6 bases from V and 5 bases from J, with 19 bases between. The CDR3 runs 15 residues. From germline, CDR1 is MNHEY and CDR2 SVGEGT. CDR3 amino acids: CASSVTLSGEETQYF. The CDR3, as DNA: TGTGCCAGCAGCGTAACTCTCAGTGGCGAGGAGACCCAGTACTTC.

This clonotype was found many times. The chain uses TRBV20-1 and TRBJ2-5; D remains ambiguous. Germline CDR1 and CDR2: DFQATT and SNEGSKA (reference sequence). The V and J ends lost 5 bases and 5 bases respectively, with 6 bases between them. CDR3 size: 10 residues. The DNA for the CDR3 is TGCAGTGCTCTAACCGAGACCCAGTACTTC. Amino acids: CSALTETQYF.

In this sample, this clonotype turned up many times. V gene TRBV12-3 or TRBV12-4 combines with J gene TRBJ2-7; no clear D gene. The CDR3 runs 13 residues. The V end was cut by 5 bases, the J end by 2 bases, with 10 bases between. CDR3 nucleotide sequence: TGTGCCAGCAGTCTACTTCAAACCTACGAGCAGTACTTC. It encodes CASSLLQTYEQYF.

This clonotype showed up just a few times. J is TRBJ1-1 and V is TRBV7-6; 11 bases are a match to TRBD1. The length of the CDR3 is 16 residues. CDR1 and CDR2 from the germline V gene are SGHVS and FNYEAQ. V shed 5 bases and J 7 bases; nucleotides not matched to a gene: 12. This chain's CDR3 is CASSDKAGQGAGEAFF. In nucleotides, the CDR3 is TGTGCCAGCAGCGATAAAGCCGGACAGGGGGCTGGTGAAGCTTTCTTT. The variable domain in full, with the rest retrieved from reference TRBV7-6 and TRBJ1-1, is GAGVSQSPRYKVTKRGQDVALRCDPISGHVSLYWYRQALGQGPEFLTYFNYEAQQDKSGLPNDRFSAERPEGSISTLTIQRTEQRDSAMYRCASSDKAGQGAGEAFFGQGTRLTVV.

This clonotype was seen repeatedly, ten times or more. The gene calls are TRBV7-2 and TRBJ2-2; the D gene is possibly TRBD1 (5 bases). V shed 5 bases and J shed 1 base, with 8 bases lying between them. Germline V gene data show CDR1 as SGHTA and CDR2 as FQGNSA. This CDR3 is 14 amino acids long. The DNA of the CDR3 is TGTGCCAGCAGCCGACAGTGGAACACCGGGGAGCTGTTTTTT. Residues: CASSRQWNTGELFF.

A remark on this clonotype: This may be a read error: a much more frequent sequence differs by one nucleotide. The V and J genes are TRBV18 and TRBJ1-2; D not certain. This CDR3 has 13 amino acids. CDR1 and CDR2 (germline): KGHSH, LQKENI. The CDR3 protein is CVSSPNGDYGYTF. The CDR3 nucleotides are TGTGTCAGCTCACCAAACGGAGACTATGGCTACACCTTC.

In this sample, this clonotype turned up many times. The chain has TRBV5-1 and TRBJ2-5, with TRBD1 identical over 11 bases. V shed 4 bases and J 4 bases; nucleotides not matched to a gene: 9. The CDR3 is made up of 16 amino acids. Germline CDR1 SGHRS, CDR2 YFSETQ. CDR3 nucleotides: TGCGCCAGCAGCGGATCGGACAGGGGGCGCGGAGAGACCCAGTACTTC. Encoded protein: CASSGSDRGRGETQYF.

This clonotype was seen many times. The chain has TRBV20-1 and TRBJ2-5, with 8 bases that match TRBD2. The ends lost 0 bases at V and 0 bases at J; junction bases unmatched: 6. CDR1 and CDR2 (germline): DFQATT, SNEGSKA (reference sequence). This CDR3 has 16 residues. This chain's CDR3 is CSARDQEAGDQETQYF. The CDR3 nucleotides are TGCAGTGCTAGAGATCAGGAAGCGGGAGACCAAGAGACCCAGTACTTC.

In its sample, this clonotype was seen many times. V and J are TRBV24-1 and TRBJ2-7, with D possibly being TRBD2 (5 bases). Trimming took off 3 bases at V and 4 bases at J, with 6 bases between the two ends. The germline V gene encodes CDR1 KGHDR and CDR2 SFDVKD. This CDR3 is 12 amino acids long. CDR3 in DNA: TGTGCCACCAGTGATGCGGGTTACGAGCAGTACTTC. Protein sequence: CATSDAGYEQYF.

In its sample, this clonotype was seen a few times. A much more abundant neighbour one base away suggests this may be a read error. CDR3 loop: CSVSGVANSHLHF. CDR3 DNA sequence: TGCAGTGTTTCAGGGGTAGCCAATTCACACCTCCACTTT. The V and J genes are TRBV20-1 and TRBJ1-6; tentatively, D is TRBD1 (6 bases). The CDR3 has 13 residues. Per the germline V gene, CDR1 is DFQATT and CDR2 is SNEGSKA (reference sequence).

This clonotype was seen ten or more times. This chain uses TRBV11-1 with TRBJ2-7, with D possibly matching TRBD2 (6 bases). Germline CDR1 reads SGHAT; CDR2 reads FQDESV (reference sequence). Trimming took off 3 bases at V and 3 bases at J, with 15 bases between the two ends. The CDR3 sequence is 15 residues long. CDR3 in amino acids: CASSFETGERYEQYF. CDR3 bases: TGTGCCAGCAGCTTCGAGACGGGGGAACGCTACGAGCAGTACTTC.

The sample holds many counts of this clonotype. This chain uses TRBV6-2 or TRBV6-3 with TRBJ2-7; D is unclear. Germline CDR1 reads MNHEY; CDR2 reads SVGEGT. This CDR3 has 14 amino acids. V dropped 2 bases and J dropped 2 bases, with 10 bases sitting between them. CDR3 region: CASSYELGTYEQYF. CDR3 sequence (DNA): TGTGCCAGCAGTTACGAACTGGGGACCTACGAGCAGTACTTC.

The chain employs TRBV4-1 and TRBJ2-2, with TRBD2 identical over 11 bases. The trim removed 3 bases at V and 6 bases at J, leaving 12 bases unmatched. There are 18 residues in the CDR3. Germline V gene lookup returns CDR1 MGHRA and CDR2 YSYEKL. The chain's CDR3 is CASSHLGTSGRFAGELFF. The CDR3 DNA reads TGCGCCAGCAGCCACCTAGGAACTAGCGGGAGATTTGCCGGGGAGCTGTTTTTT.